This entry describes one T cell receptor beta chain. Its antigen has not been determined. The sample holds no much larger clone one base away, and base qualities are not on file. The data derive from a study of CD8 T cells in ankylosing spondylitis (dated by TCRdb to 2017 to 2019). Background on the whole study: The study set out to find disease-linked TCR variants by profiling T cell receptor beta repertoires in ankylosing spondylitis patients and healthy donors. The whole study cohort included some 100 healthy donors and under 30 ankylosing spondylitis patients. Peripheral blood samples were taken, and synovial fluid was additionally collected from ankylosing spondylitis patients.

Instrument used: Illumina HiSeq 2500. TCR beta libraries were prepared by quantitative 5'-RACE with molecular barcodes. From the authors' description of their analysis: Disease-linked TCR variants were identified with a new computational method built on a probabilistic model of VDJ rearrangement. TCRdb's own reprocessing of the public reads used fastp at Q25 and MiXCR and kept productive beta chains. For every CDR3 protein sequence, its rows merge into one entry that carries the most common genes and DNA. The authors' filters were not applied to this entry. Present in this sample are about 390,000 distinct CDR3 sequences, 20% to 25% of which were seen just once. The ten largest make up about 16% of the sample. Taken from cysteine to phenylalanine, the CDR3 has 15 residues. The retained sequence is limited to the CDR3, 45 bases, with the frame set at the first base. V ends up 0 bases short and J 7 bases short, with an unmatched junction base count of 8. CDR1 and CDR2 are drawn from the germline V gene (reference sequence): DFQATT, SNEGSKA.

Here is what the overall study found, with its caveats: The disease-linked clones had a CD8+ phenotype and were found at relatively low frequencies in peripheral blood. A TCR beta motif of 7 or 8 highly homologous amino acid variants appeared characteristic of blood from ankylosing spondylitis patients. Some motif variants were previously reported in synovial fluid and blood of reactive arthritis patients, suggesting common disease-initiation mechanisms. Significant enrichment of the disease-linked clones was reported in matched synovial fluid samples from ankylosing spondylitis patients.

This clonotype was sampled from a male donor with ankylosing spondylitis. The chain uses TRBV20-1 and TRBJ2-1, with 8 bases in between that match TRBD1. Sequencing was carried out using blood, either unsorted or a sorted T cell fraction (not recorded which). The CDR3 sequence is CSARDTGTGGNEQFF. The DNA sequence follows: TGCAGTGCTAGAGATACCGGGACAGGAGGGAATGAGCAGTTCTTC.